What follows is one T cell receptor (beta chain) and its context. The antigen remains undetermined. Germline assignment: CDR1 SNHLY and CDR2 FYNNEI. Trimming left V 7 bases short and J 2 bases short, with 19 bases between. The CDR3 runs to 16 residues. The sample comes from a study of T cell responses to AZD1222 COVID-19 vaccine. Study findings and constraints: In a largely white British group with more females than males, clonal diversity was possibly underestimated. Regions 160-218 and 743-854 dominated among vaccine-associated CD4 TCRs spanning spike. Targeting of unmutated variant regions was reportedly seen in nearly half of spike-specific TCRs.

TCRdb's table, derived via immunoSEQ multiplex PCR, lists solely in-frame clones and lacks some. The sample carries about 150,000 clones, over 90% recorded once. This chain links TRBV2 with TRBJ2-3; D possibly uses TRBD1 or TRBD2 (7 bases each). This TCR derives from an adult who received the AZD1222 COVID-19 vaccine. The sequenced sample was peripheral blood, obtained 28 days after the second AZD1222 dose. CDR3 DNA: TGTGCCAGCACTATCAGGGGGGGAATGAACACAGATACGCAGTATTTT. Translation gives CASTIRGGMNTDTQYF.